This TCR beta chain was captured by sequencing in a study of T-cell reconstitution after alpha-beta-depleted transplantation in children. Study conclusions and caveats: Newly made T cells mostly supplied T-cell counts and diversity one year after transplant. Reports say that about two months after transplant, the alpha-beta T cells came out of several hundred graft clones that had expanded.

With 5 bases removed from V and 7 bases from J, the gap between germline ends came to 14 bases. Germline loops: CDR1 MDHEN, CDR2 SYDVKM. CDR3 length: 14 residues. Molecular barcoding with unique molecular identifiers was used for the TCRbeta library. TCRdb reprocessed the PCR reads with MiXCR, giving one entry per CDR3 protein. The table lists around 230,000 distinct CDR3 sequences, 17% of them singletons. With regard to this clonotype: Its target is unknown.

Sequenced material: PBMCs, mostly from graft donor cells, taken 360 days after TCRalphabeta/CD19-depleted stem cell transplant. The rearrangement uses TRBV28 and TRBJ1-4; the D is unclear. This receptor was obtained from a male patient between 2 and 9 years old who had a stem cell transplant for acute lymphoblastic leukemia, so the T cells may come from the graft donor. Here the CDR3 DNA reads TGTGCCAGCAGTCCTCATATTTCGGCTGAAAAACTGTTTTTT. Encoded protein: CASSPHISAEKLFF.